These T cell receptor beta chains were read from a single sample in a study of identical twins. TCRdb redid the calling of the 5' RACE reads with MiXCR, one entry per CDR3 protein. The table records 400,000 to 600,000 distinct CDR3 sequences, 20% to 25% of them present only once. A further study also used this sample, focusing on yellow fever vaccine responses in identical twins.

Material: CD4+ T cells sorted from blood. These receptors all stem from a woman between 18 and 29 years old in good health. The CDR3 runs from the conserved cysteine through the conserved F or W.

v_gene,j_gene,CDR3aa
TRBV27,TRBJ2-5,CASRATGGEETQYF
TRBV12-3/TRBV12-4,TRBJ2-3,CASRGAGALDTQYF
TRBV10-3,TRBJ1-6,CAISESTGANSPLHF
TRBV20-1,TRBJ2-1,CSAPDRNEQFF
TRBV7-2,TRBJ2-7,CASSFFYEQYF
TRBV28,TRBJ2-7,CASSSSMRSSYEQYF
TRBV6-1,TRBJ1-4,CASRPTATNEKLFF
TRBV12-5,TRBJ2-5,CASGLALRDSNGEETQYF
TRBV27,TRBJ2-7,CASSRVGPPYEQYF
TRBV20-1,TRBJ2-2,CSARPLAGGGELFF
TRBV10-3,TRBJ2-1,CAIRTGTSAGEQFF
TRBV3-1,TRBJ2-1,CASTASDRQLLYNEQFF
TRBV5-6,TRBJ1-2,CASSLADIANYGYTF
TRBV5-1,TRBJ2-2,CATQAASAGELFF
TRBV20-1,TRBJ2-2,CSARTSAGTGELFF
TRBV7-2,TRBJ1-4,CASTFGPNNEKLFF
TRBV24-1,TRBJ2-3,CATSDLRQGDTQYF
TRBV28,TRBJ1-2,CASITDRAHYGYTF
TRBV7-6,TRBJ2-3,CASSSKVGPGTDTQYF
TRBV5-1,TRBJ2-7,CASTGQGKNYEQYF
TRBV12-3/TRBV12-4,TRBJ2-7,CASSFDLIYEQYF
TRBV7-9,TRBJ1-3,CASRVDRFGNTIYF
TRBV20-1,TRBJ2-2,CSARVGTTTGELFF
TRBV5-1,TRBJ2-3,CASSLALGGGDTQYF
TRBV7-9,TRBJ1-1,CASSSRGGEAFF
TRBV20-1,TRBJ2-1,CSAIRTSGMRNEQFF
TRBV3-1,TRBJ2-7,CASSRESSYEQYF
TRBV11-2,TRBJ2-5,CASRALAAETQYF
TRBV5-4,TRBJ1-2,CASSWDSPNYGYTF
TRBV5-1,TRBJ2-1,CASSPTSENEQFF
TRBV7-8,TRBJ2-6,CASSQDRGSGANVLTF
TRBV10-3,TRBJ1-4,CAISGAATNEKLFF
TRBV2,TRBJ1-1,CASSEDQGHWNTEAFF
TRBV3-1,TRBJ2-5,CASSQRDRGLGETQYF
TRBV7-9,TRBJ1-4,CASSLAWTGGNEKLFF
TRBV5-1,TRBJ2-1,CASSGYAQEQFF